This T cell receptor (beta chain) was profiled in a study of CD8 T cells in ankylosing spondylitis. General study points: Reportedly, matched ankylosing spondylitis synovial fluid was significantly enriched for disease-linked clones. In reactive arthritis synovial fluid and blood, some motif variants had been reported before. Disease-linked clones bore a CD8+ phenotype and were relatively rare in peripheral blood. Several highly homologous variants made up a TCR beta motif that seemed to typify ankylosing spondylitis blood.

Using quantitative 5'-RACE with molecular barcodes, the authors made TCR beta libraries. TCRdb itself ran the 5' RACE reads through MiXCR, one entry per CDR3 protein. Seen here are approximately 400,000 distinct CDR3 sequences, roughly 18% observed once, and the top ten hold over 1%. The CDR3 extends over 14 amino acids. Germline CDR1 and CDR2: MNHNS and SASEGT. Trimming removed 4 bases from V and 7 bases from J, with 16 bases in between. As concerns this clonotype: The antigen remains unidentified.

V is TRBV6-1 and J is TRBJ1-2; D call uncertain. The sample was blood, either unsorted or a sorted T cell fraction (not recorded which). The source is a male donor with ankylosing spondylitis. CDR3 nucleotides: TGTGCCAGCAGTGTCGACTGGGCAGGAGGTGGCTACACCTTC. Its protein product is CASSVDWAGGGYTF.